The clone carrying this T cell receptor beta chain was found once. Its antigen is unidentified. These data belong to a study of siplizumab effects on memory and regulatory T cells. Study conclusions and caveats: Siplizumab produced a significant reduction in alloreactive sequences that were traceable to unstimulated CD4+ memory cells. Where siplizumab was present, mappable alloreactive CD4+ clones averaged about 70% Treg-derived, compared with 25% to 30% in controls. Memory cells seemed less diverse than naive T cells, which seemed major alloresponse contributors.

The CDR3 totals 16 residues. J lost 5 bases, V lost 4 bases, and 9 bases had no gene match. CDR1 is SGDLS and CDR2 is YYNGEE in the germline V gene. Sequencing was performed with immunoSEQ multiplex PCR; in TCRdb, only in-frame clones are kept and a portion is missing. The repertoire holds 90,000 to 95,000 clones, with over 95% as singletons. This TCR was sampled from a human donor in good health. Input material: naive CD4+ T cells sorted from blood. V and J are TRBV9 and TRBJ2-2; TRBD1 agrees at 9 bases. This CDR3 is CASSSRDRVITGELFF. The CDR3, as DNA: TGTGCCAGCAGCTCACGGGACAGGGTCATAACCGGGGAGCTGTTTTTT.